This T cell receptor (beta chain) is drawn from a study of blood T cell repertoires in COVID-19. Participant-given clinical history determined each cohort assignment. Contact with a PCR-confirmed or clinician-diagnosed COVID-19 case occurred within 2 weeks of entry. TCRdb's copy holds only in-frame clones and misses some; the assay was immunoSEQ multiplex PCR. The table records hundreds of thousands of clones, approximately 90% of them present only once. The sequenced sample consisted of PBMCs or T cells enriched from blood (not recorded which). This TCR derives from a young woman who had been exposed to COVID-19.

CDR3 loop: CASSYDREDQPQHF. In nucleotides, the CDR3 is TGTGCCAGCAGTTATGACAGGGAGGATCAGCCCCAGCATTTT. The chain carries TRBV28 and TRBJ1-5; 7 nucleotides match TRBD1. Germline V CDR1 and CDR2: MDHEN, SYDVKM. V gave up 4 bases and J gave up 5 bases; unmatched junction bases: 5. CDR3 length: 14 residues.